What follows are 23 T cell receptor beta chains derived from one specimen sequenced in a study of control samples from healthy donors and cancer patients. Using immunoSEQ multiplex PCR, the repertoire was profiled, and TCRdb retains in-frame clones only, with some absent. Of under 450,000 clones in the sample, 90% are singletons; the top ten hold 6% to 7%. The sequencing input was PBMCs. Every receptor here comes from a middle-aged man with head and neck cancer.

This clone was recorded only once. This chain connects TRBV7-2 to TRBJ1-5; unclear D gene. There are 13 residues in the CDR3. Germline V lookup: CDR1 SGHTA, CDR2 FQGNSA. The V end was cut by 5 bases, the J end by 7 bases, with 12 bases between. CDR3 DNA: TGTGCCAGCAGCCCCGAGGCTGGGCAGCCCCAGCATTTT. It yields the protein CASSPEAGQPQHF.

The CDR3 sequence is CASSLEPGVAETQYF. The CDR3 DNA reads as TGCGCCAGCAGCTTGGAACCGGGAGTGGCAGAGACCCAGTACTTC. The chain recombines TRBV5-1 with TRBJ2-5; possible D gene TRBD2, 6 bases. Germline V CDR1 and CDR2: SGHRS, YFSETQ. V lost 0 bases and J lost 4, with 13 bases in between. CDR3 size: 15 residues.

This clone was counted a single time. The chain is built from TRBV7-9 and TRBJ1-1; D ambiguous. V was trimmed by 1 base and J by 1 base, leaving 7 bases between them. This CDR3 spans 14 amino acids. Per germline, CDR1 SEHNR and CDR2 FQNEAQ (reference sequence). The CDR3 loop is CASSLGQPNTEAFF. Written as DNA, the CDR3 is TGTGCCAGCAGCTTAGGACAACCGAACACTGAAGCTTTCTTT.

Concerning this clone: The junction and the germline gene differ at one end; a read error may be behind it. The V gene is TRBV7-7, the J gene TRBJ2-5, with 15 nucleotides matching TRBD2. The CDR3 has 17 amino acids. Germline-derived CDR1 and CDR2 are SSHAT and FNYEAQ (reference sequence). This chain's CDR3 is CASSLSNGLAGGETQYF. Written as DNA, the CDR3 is TGTGCTAGCAGCTTATCCAACGGACTAGCGGGAGGGGAGACCCAGTACTTC.

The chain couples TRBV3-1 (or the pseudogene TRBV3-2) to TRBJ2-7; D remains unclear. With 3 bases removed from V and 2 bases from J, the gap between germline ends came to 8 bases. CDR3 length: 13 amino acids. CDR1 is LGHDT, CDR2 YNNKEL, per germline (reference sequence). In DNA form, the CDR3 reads TGTGCCAGCAGCCAGGGCTATCCCTACGAGCAGTACTTC. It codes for CASSQGYPYEQYF.

CDR3 sequence: CASSVSGGRPEKLFF. In nucleotides, the CDR3 is TGTGCCAGCAGCGTTTCAGGGGGGCGCCCTGAAAAACTGTTTTTT. The J gene is TRBJ1-4, the V gene TRBV7-2; 7 nucleotides align to TRBD1. CDR1 SGHTA and CDR2 FQGNSA come from the germline V gene. V gave up 5 bases and J gave up 7 bases; unmatched junction bases: 10. The CDR3 loop spans 15 amino acids.

CDR3 nucleotide sequence: TGTGCCAGCAGCTTAGGGCAGGAGGATGGCTACACCTTC. Amino acids: CASSLGQEDGYTF. The rearrangement links TRBV7-9 to TRBJ1-2, with unresolved D. The CDR3 spans 13 residues. The germline gives CDR1 SEHNR, CDR2 FQNEAQ (reference sequence). Trimming stripped 1 base from V and 6 bases from J, with 9 bases between.

For the CDR3, the DNA is TGTGCCAGCACAGGGACTAGCGGTACCGCGAACACCGGGGAGCTGTTTTTT. This gives the protein CASTGTSGTANTGELFF. The chain uses TRBV28 and TRBJ2-2; 11 bases align to TRBD2. The V gene end was trimmed by 7 bases and the J gene end by 0 bases; junction bases not matched to a gene: 7. CDR1 is MDHEN and CDR2 is SYDVKM in the germline V gene. The CDR3 sequence is 17 residues long.

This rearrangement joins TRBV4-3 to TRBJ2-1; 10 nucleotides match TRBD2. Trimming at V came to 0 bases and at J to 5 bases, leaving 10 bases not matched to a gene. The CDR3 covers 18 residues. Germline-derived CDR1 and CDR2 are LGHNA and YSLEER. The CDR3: CASSQERLAGFFNNEQFF. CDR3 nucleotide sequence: TGCGCCAGCAGCCAAGAGAGACTAGCGGGCTTCTTTAACAATGAGCAGTTCTTC.

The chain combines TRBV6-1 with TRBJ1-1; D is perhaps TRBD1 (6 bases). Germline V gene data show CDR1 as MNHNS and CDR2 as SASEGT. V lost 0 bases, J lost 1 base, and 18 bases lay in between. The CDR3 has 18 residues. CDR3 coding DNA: TGTGCCAGCAGTGAAGCCCGTTTCGACGACAGGAGGAACACTGAAGCTTTCTTT. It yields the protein CASSEARFDDRRNTEAFF.

CDR3: CASSYSGLGGETQYF. CDR3 DNA sequence: TGTGCCAGCAGTTATTCTGGACTGGGTGGGGAGACCCAGTACTTC. The V and J genes are TRBV6-5 and TRBJ2-5; perhaps TRBD2 as D (5 bases). This CDR3 spans 15 amino acids. CDR1 and CDR2 from the germline V gene are MNHEY and SVGAGI. The ends were cut back, 3 bases at V and 5 bases at J, with 16 bases in the middle.

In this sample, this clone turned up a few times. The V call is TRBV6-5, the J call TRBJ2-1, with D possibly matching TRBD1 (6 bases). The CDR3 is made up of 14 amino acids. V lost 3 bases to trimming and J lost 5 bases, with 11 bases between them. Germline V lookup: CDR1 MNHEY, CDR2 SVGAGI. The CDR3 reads CASSYSRGNNEQFF. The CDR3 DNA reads TGTGCCAGCAGTTATTCCAGGGGTAACAATGAGCAGTTCTTC.

The CDR3 loop reads CASRKGLAGADTQYF. Written as DNA, the CDR3 is TGTGCCAGCCGCAAGGGACTAGCGGGAGCAGATACGCAGTATTTT. This sequence joins TRBV7-2 and TRBJ2-3; the match to TRBD2 covers 14 bases. V shed 8 bases, J shed 4 bases, and the junction held 5 bases outside the gene matches. The CDR3 runs to 15 residues. The germline V gene encodes CDR1 SGHTA and CDR2 FQGNSA.

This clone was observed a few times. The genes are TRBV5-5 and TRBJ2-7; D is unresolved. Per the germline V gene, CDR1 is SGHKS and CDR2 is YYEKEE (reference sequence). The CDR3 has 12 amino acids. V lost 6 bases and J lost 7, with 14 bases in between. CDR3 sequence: CASNLGSEEQYF. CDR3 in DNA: TGTGCCAGCAATCTCGGGTCAGAAGAGCAGTACTTC.

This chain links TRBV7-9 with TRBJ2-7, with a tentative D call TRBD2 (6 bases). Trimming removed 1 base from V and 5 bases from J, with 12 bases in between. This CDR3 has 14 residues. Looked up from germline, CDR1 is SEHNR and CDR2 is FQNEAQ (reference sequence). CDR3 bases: TGTGCCAGCAGCTTAGGTCGGGGGAACCACGAGCAGTACTTC. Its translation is CASSLGRGNHEQYF.

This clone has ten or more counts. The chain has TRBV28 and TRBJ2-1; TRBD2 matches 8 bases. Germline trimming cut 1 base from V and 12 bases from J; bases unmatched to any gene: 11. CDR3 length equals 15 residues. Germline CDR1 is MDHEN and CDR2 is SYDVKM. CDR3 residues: CASSLLPVAGLRQFF. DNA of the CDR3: TGTGCCAGCAGTTTATTGCCGGTAGCGGGACTAAGGCAGTTCTTC.

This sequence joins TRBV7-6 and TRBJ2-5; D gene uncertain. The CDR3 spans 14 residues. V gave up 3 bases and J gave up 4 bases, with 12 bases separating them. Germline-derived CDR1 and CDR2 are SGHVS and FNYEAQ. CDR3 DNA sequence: TGTGCCAGCAGCTTGCTAGGAATCGGAGAGACCCAGTACTTC. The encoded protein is CASSLLGIGETQYF.

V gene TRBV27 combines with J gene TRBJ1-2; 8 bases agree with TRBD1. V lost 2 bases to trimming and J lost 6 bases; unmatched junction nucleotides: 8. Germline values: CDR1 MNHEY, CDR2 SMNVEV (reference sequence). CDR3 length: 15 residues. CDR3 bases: TGTGCCAGCAGTTTAAAGGGCAGGGGGCTGGATGGCTACACCTTC. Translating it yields CASSLKGRGLDGYTF.

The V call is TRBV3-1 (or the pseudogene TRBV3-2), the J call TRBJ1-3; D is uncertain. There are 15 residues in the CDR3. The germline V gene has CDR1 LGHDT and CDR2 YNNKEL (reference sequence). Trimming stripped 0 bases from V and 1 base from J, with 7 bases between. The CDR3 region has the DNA TGTGCCAGCAGCCAAGAAAGGGTATCTGGAAACACCATATATTTT. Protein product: CASSQERVSGNTIYF.

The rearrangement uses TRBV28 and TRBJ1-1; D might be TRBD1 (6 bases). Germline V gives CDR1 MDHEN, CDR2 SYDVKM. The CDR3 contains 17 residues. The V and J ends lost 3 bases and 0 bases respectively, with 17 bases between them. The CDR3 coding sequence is TGTGCCAGCAGTTTCTTCCACAACAGGGTAATGAACACTGAAGCTTTCTTT. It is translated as CASSFFHNRVMNTEAFF.

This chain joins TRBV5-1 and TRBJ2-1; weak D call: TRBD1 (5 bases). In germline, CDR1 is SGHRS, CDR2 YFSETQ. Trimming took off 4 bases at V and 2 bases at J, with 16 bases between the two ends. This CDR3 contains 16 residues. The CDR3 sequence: CASSTPMTVAYNEQFF. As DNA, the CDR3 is TGCGCCAGCAGCACACCGATGACAGTAGCCTACAATGAGCAGTTCTTC.

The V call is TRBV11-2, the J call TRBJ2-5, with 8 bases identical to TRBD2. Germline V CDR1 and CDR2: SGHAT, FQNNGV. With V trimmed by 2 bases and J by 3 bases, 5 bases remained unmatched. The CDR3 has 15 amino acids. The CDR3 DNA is TGTGCCAGCAGCTTACGGGGTAGCGGGGAAGAGACCCAGTACTTC. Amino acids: CASSLRGSGEETQYF.

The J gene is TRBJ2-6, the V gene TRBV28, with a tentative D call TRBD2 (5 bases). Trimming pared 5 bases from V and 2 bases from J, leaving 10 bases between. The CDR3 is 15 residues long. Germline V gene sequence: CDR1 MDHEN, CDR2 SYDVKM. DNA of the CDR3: TGTGCCAGCAGTCCACCGGAGGCTGGGGCCAACGTCCTGACTTTC. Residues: CASSPPEAGANVLTF.